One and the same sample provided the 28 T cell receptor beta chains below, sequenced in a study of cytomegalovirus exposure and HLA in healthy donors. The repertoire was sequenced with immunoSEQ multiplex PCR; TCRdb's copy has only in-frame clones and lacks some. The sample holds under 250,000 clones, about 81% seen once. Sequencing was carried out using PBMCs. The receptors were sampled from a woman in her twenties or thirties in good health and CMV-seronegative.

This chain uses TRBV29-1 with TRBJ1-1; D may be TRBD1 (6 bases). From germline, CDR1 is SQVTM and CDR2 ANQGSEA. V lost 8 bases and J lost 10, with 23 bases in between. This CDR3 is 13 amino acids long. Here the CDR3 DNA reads TGCAGCCTACACCCGGGACAAGTTACGCCAGCTTTCTTT. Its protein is CSLHPGQVTPAFF.

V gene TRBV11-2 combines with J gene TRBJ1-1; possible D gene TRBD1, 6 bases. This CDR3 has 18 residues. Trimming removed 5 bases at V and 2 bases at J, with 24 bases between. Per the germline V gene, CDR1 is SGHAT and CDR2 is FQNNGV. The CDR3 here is CASSPRAGGGATNTEAFF. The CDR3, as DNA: TGTGCCAGCAGCCCTAGGGCCGGCGGGGGGGCTACCAACACTGAAGCTTTCTTT.

This chain's CDR3 is CASGLGGAGKGNQPQHF. The CDR3 region has the DNA TGTGCCAGCGGCCTAGGGGGCGCGGGAAAGGGCAATCAGCCCCAGCATTTT. V gene TRBV11-3 combines with J gene TRBJ1-5; 7 nucleotides agree with TRBD1. Germline CDR1 SGHNT, CDR2 YENEEA. This CDR3 has 17 residues. J lost 2 bases, V lost 8 bases, and 15 bases had no gene match.

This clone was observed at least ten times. The CDR3 DNA is TGCGCCAGCAGTGATGGCACAGGGGGCACCCAAGAGACCCAGTACTTC. It codes for CASSDGTGGTQETQYF. This chain joins TRBV10-2 and TRBJ2-5; 9 bases line up with TRBD1. V was pared by 3 bases and J by 1 base, with 6 bases of the junction left unmatched. This CDR3 region has 16 residues. Germline CDR1 reads WSHSY; CDR2 reads SAAADI.

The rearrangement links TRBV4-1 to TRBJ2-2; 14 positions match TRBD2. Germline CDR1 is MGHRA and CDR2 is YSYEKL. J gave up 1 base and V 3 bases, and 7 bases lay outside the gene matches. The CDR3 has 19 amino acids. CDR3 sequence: CASSHGTSGRGGNTGELFF. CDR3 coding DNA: TGCGCCAGCAGCCACGGGACTAGCGGGAGAGGGGGGAACACCGGGGAGCTGTTTTTT.

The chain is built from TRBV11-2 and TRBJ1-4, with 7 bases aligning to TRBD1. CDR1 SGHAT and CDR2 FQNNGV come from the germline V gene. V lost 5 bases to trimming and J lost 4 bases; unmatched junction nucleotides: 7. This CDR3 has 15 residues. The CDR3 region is CASSPPGQLNEKLFF. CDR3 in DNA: TGTGCCAGCAGCCCCCCGGGACAGCTTAATGAAAAACTGTTTTTT.

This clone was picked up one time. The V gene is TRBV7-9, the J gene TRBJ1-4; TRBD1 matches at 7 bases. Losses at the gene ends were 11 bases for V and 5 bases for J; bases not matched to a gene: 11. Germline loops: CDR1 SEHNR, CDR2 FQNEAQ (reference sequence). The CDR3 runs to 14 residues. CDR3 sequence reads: CAWVRGTENEKLFF. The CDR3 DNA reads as TGTGCCTGGGTTAGGGGGACAGAAAATGAAAAACTGTTTTTT.

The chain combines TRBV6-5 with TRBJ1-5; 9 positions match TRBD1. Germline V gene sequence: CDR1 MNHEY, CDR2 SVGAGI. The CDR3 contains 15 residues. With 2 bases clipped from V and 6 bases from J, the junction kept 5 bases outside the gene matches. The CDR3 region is CASSYGTGPGQPQHF. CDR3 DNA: TGTGCCAGCAGTTACGGGACAGGGCCGGGTCAGCCCCAGCATTTT.

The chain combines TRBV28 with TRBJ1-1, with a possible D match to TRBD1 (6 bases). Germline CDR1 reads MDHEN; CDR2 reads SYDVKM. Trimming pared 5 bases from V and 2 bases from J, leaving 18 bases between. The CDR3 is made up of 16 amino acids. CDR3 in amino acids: CASSRAGGGGNTEAFF. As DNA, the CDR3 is TGTGCCAGCAGTCGGGCCGGGGGGGGCGGAAACACTGAAGCTTTCTTT.

CDR3 amino acids: CAWSLGLTPETQYF. Written as DNA, the CDR3 is TGTGCCTGGAGCCTGGGACTGACCCCCGAGACCCAGTACTTC. The chain links TRBV30 to TRBJ2-5; a possible D gene is TRBD2 (6 bases). The CDR3 is 14 amino acids. The V and J ends lost 3 bases and 5 bases respectively, with 16 bases between them. From germline, CDR1 is GTSNPN and CDR2 SVGIG (reference sequence).

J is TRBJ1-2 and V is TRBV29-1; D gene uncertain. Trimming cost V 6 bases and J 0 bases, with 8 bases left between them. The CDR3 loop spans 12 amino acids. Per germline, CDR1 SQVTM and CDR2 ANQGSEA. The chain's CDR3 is CSVESANYGYTF. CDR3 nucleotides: TGCAGCGTGGAATCGGCTAACTATGGCTACACCTTC.

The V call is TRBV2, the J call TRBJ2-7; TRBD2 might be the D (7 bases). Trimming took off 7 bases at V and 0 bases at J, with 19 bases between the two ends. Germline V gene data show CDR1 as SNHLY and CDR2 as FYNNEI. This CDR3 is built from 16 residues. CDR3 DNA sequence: TGTGCCAGCACCGAACGTTCGCGGGGGCCCTCCTACGAGCAGTACTTC. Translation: CASTERSRGPSYEQYF.

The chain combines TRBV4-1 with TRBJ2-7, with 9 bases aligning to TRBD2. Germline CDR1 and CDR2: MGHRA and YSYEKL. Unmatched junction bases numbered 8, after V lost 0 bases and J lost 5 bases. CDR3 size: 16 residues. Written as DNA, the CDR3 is TGCGCCAGCAGCCAAGATAGTAGAGCGGGAGGCCACGAGCAGTACTTC. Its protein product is CASSQDSRAGGHEQYF.

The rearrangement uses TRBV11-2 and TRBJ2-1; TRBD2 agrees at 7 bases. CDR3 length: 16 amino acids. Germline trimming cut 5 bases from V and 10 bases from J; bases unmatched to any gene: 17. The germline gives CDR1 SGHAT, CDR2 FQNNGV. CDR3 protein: CASSLQAGFPRREQFF. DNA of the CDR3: TGTGCCAGCAGCCTTCAAGCGGGATTTCCGAGGCGGGAGCAGTTCTTC.

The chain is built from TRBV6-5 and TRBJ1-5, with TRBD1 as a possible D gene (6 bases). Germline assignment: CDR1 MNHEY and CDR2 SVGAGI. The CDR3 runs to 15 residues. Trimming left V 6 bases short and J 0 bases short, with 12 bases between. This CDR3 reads CASRPRTDSNQPQHF. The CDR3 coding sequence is TGTGCCAGCAGACCGAGGACAGATAGCAATCAGCCCCAGCATTTT.

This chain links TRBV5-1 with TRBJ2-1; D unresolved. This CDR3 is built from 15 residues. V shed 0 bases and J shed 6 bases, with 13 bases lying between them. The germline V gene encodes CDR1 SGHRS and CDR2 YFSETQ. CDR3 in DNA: TGCGCCAGCAGCTTGGTCGAGGCACCCCTCAATGAGCAGTTCTTC. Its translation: CASSLVEAPLNEQFF.

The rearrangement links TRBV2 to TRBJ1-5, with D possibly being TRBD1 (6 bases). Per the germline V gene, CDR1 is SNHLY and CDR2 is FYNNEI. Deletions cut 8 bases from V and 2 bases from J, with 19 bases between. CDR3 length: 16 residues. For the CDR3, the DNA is TGTGCCAGCCGGAACCACCTCTCAGGGGGCAATCAGCCCCAGCATTTT. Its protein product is CASRNHLSGGNQPQHF.

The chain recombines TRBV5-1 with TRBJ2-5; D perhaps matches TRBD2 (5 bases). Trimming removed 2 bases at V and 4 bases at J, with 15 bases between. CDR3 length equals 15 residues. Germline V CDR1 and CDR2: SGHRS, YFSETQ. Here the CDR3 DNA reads TGCGCCAGCAGCTTCGTGGGAAGCGAGGGAGAGACCCAGTACTTC. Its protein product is CASSFVGSEGETQYF.

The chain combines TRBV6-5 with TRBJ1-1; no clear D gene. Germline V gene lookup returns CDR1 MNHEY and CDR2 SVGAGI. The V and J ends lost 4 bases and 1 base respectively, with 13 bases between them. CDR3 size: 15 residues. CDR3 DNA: TGTGCCAGCAGTTCCTACGGACGGGGGAACACTGAAGCTTTCTTT. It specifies CASSSYGRGNTEAFF.

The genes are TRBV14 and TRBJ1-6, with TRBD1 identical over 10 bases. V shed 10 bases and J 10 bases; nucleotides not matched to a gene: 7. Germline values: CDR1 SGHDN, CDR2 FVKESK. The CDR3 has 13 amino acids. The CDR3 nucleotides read TGTGCCACCAGACAGGGGGCAGGGTCACCCCTCCACTTT. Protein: CATRQGAGSPLHF. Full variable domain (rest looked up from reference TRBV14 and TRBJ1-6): EAGVTQFPSHSVIEKGQTVTLRCDPISGHDNLYWYRRVMGKEIKFLLHFVKESKQDESGMPNNRFLAERTGGTYSTLKVQPAELEDSGVYFCATRQGAGSPLHFGNGTRLTVT.

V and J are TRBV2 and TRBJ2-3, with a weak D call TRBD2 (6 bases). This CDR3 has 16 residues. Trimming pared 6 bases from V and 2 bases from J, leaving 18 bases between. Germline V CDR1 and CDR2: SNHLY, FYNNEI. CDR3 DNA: TGTGCCAGCAGAGAAAGGGGAGGCGGGTTCACAGATACGCAGTATTTT. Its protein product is CASRERGGGFTDTQYF.

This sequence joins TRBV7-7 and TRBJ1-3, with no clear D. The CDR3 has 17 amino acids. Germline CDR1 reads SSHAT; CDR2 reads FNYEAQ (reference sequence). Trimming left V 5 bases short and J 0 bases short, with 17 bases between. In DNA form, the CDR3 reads TGTGCCAGCAGCCCAACTAATGACCCCTCCTCTGGAAACACCATATATTTT. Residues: CASSPTNDPSSGNTIYF.

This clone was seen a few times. CDR3: CASTDRRYGYTF. DNA of the CDR3: TGTGCCAGCACCGACAGGCGGTATGGCTACACCTTC. The chain joins TRBV6-5 to TRBJ1-2; tentative D call: TRBD1 (6 bases). The CDR3 is made up of 12 amino acids. V lost 7 bases and J 5 bases, leaving 11 bases between the germline ends. Germline CDR1 MNHEY, CDR2 SVGAGI.

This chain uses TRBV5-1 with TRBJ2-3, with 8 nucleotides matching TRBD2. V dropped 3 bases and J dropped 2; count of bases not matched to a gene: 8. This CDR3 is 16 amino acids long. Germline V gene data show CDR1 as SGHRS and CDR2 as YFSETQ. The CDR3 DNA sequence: TGCGCCAGCAGCTGGGGAGATAGCGGGGACACAGATACGCAGTATTTT. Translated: CASSWGDSGDTDTQYF. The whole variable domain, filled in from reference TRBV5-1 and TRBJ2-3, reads KAGVTQTPRYLIKTRGQQVTLSCSPISGHRSVSWYQQTPGQGLQFLFEYFSETQRNKGNFPGRFSGRQFSNSRSEMNVSTLELGDSALYLCASSWGDSGDTDTQYFGPGTRLTVL.

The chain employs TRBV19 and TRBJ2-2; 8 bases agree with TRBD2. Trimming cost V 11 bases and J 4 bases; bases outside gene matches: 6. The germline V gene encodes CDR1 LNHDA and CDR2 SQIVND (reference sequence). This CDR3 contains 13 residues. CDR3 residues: CAVGRGGTGELFF. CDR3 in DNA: TGTGCCGTCGGGAGGGGGGGCACCGGGGAGCTGTTTTTT.

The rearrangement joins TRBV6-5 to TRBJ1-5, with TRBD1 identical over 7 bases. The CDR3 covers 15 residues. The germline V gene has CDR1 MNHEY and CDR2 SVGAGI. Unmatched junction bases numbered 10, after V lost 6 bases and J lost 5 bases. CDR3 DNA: TGTGCCAGCAGCCGAGGGACAGCTTATTATCAGCCCCAGCATTTT. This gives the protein CASSRGTAYYQPQHF.

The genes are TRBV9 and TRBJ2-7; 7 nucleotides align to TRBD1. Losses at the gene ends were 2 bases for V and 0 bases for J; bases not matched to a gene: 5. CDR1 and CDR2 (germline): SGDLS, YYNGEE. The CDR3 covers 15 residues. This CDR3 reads CASSVGQASSYEQYF. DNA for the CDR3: TGTGCCAGCAGCGTCGGACAGGCAAGCTCCTACGAGCAGTACTTC.

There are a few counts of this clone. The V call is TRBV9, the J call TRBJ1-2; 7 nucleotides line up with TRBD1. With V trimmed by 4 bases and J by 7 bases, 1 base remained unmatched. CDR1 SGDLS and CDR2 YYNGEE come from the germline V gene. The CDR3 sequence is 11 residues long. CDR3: CASSRDSGYTF. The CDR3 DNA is TGTGCCAGCAGCCGGGACAGTGGCTACACCTTC.